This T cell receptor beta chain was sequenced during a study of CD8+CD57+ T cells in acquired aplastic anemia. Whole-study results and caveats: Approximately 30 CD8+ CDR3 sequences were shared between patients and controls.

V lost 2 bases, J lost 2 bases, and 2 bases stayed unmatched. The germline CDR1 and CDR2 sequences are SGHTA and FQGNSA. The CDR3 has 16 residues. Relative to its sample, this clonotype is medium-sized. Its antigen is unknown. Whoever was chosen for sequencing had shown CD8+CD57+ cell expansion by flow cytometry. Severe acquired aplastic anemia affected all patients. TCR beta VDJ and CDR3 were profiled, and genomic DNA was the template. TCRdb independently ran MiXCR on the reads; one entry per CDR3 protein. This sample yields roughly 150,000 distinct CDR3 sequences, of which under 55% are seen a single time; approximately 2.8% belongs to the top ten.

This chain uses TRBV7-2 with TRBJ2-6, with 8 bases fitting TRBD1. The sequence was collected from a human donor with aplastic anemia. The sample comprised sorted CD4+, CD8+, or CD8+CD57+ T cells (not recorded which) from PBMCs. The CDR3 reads CASSLQGATGANVLTF. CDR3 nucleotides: TGTGCCAGCAGCTTACAGGGGGCGACTGGGGCCAACGTCCTGACTTTC.